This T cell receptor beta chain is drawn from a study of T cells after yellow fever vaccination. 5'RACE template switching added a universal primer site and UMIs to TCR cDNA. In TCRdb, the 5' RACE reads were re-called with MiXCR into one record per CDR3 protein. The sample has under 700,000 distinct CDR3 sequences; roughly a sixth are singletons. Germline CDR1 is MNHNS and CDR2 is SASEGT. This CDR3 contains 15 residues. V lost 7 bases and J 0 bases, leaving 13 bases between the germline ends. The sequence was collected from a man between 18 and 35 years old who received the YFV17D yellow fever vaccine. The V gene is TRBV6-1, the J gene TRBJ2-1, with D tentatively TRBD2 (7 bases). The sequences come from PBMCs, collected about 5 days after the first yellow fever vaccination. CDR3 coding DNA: TGTGCCAGCACCCTGAGGGGGGGCTCCTACAATGAGCAGTTCTTC. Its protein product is CASTLRGGSYNEQFF.